This TCR beta chain was sequenced during a study of T cells after somatic rescue of genetic block. The CDR3 spans 14 residues. Germline V gene lookup returns CDR1 SGDLS and CDR2 YYNGEE. Unmatched junction bases numbered 3, after V lost 0 bases and J lost 6 bases. Clones were sequenced by immunoSEQ multiplex PCR, and TCRdb holds only the in-frame ones, with some missing. The table has roughly 120,000 clones, around 90% seen once. V usage is TRBV9 and J usage is TRBJ2-1; TRBD1 aligns across 7 bases. Sequencing input: peripheral blood mononuclear cells (PBMCs). The sequence came from a woman between 18 and 29 years old. Here the CDR3 reads CASSVVGQANEQFF. The CDR3 nucleotides are TGTGCCAGCAGCGTAGTAGGACAGGCCAATGAGCAGTTCTTC.